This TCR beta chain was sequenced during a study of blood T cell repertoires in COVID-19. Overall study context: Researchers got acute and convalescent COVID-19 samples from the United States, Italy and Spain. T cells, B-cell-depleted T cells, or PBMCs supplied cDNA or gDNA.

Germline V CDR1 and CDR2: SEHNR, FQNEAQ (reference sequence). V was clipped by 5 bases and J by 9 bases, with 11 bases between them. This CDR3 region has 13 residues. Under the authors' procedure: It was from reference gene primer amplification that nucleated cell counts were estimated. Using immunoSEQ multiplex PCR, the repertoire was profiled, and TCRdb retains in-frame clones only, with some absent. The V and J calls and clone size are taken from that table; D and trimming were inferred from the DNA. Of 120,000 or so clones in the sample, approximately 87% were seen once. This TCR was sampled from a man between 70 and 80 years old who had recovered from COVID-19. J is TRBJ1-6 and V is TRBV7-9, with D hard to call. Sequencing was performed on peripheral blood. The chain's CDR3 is CASSLYEGSPLHF. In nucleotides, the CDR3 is TGTGCCAGCAGCCTCTACGAGGGTTCACCCCTCCACTTT.